This T cell receptor (beta chain) is from a study of blood T cells in healthy people across ages. Alongside a J-beta primer mix, a sample-barcoded 5' primer served in a second PCR lasting 7 to 11 cycles. All samples gave at least 2.5 million CDR3-containing paired-end reads. A single record per CDR3 protein comes from TCRdb applying MiXCR to the 5' RACE reads. The repertoire has about 670,000 distinct CDR3 sequences, 40% to 65% of them found once; the top ten carry around an eighth. The CDR3 consists of 14 residues. V was clipped by 4 bases and J by 11 bases, with 21 bases between them. Germline V CDR1 and CDR2: SGDLS, YYNGEE.

The chain joins TRBV9 to TRBJ2-5; D possibly corresponds to TRBD1 (5 bases). Sequenced: blood. The source is an elderly woman in good health. The CDR3 nucleotides read TGTGCCAGCAGCATGGACATAGGCGAAACTGAGCAGTACTTC. Translation gives CASSMDIGETEQYF.